This section outlines one T cell receptor beta chain sequence together with its context. Genomic DNA, serving as template, underwent TCR beta VDJ and CDR3 profiling. MiXCR, applied by TCRdb to the reads, yields one record per CDR3 protein. The sample yields more than 70,000 distinct CDR3 sequences, 60% to 75% seen once. The sample belongs to a study of CD8+CD57+ T cells in acquired aplastic anemia. Before being chosen for sequencing, patients had shown CD8+CD57+ cell expansion by flow cytometry. No therapy had been given to the patients at the time of blood sampling. This CDR3 region has 10 residues. CDR1 and CDR2 from the germline V gene are DFQATT and SNEGSKA (reference sequence). The V and J ends lost 6 bases and 3 bases respectively, with 5 bases between them.

The chain links TRBV20-1 to TRBJ1-2; D is uncertain. Material: sorted CD4+, CD8+, or CD8+CD57+ T cells (not recorded which) from PBMCs. The receptor was derived from a human donor with aplastic anemia. The CDR3 sequence: CSANYYGYTF. CDR3 sequence (DNA): TGCAGTGCCAACTACTATGGCTACACCTTC.